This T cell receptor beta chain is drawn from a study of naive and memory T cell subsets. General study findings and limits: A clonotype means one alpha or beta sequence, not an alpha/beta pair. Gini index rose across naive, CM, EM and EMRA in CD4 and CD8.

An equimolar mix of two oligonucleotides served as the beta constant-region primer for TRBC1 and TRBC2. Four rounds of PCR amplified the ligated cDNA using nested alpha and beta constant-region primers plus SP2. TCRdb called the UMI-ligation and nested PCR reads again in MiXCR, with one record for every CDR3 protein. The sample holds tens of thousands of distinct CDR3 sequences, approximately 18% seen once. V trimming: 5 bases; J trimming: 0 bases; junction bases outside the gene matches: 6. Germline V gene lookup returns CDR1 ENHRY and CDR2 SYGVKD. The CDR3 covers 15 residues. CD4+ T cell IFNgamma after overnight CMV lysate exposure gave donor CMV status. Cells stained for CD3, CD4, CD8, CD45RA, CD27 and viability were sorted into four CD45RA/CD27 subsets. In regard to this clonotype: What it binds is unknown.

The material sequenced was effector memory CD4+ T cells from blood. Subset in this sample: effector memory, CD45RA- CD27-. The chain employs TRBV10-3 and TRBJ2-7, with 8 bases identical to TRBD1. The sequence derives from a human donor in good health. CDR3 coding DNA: TGTGCCATCAGTCCCGGGACAGGTCTCTCCTACGAGCAGTACTTC. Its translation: CAISPGTGLSYEQYF.